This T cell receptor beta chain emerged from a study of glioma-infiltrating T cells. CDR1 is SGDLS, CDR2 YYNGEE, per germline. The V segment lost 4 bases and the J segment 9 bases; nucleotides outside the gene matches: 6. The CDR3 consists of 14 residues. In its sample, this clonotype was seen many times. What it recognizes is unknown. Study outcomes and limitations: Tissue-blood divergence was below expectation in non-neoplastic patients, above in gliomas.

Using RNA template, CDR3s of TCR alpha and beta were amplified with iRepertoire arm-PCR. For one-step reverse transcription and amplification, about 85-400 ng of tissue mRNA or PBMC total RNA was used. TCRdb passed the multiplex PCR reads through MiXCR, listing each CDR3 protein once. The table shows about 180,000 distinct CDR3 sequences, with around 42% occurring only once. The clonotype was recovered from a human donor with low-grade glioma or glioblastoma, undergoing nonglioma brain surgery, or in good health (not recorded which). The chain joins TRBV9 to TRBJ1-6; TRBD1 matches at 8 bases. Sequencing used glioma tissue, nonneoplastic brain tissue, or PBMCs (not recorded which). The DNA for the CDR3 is TGTGCCAGCAGCCCGGGACAGGTTTCTTCACCCCTCCACTTT. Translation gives CASSPGQVSSPLHF.